A single sample gave rise to the 22 T cell receptor beta chains below, sequenced in a study of blood T cell repertoires in COVID-19. The assay was immunoSEQ multiplex PCR, and TCRdb's table has in-frame clones only and misses some. The repertoire holds hundreds of thousands of clones, with roughly 86% as singletons. Sequencing was performed on PBMCs or T cells enriched from blood (not recorded which). The receptors here all came from a woman aged 25 to 45 who had recovered from COVID-19.

The chain recombines TRBV4-1 with TRBJ1-1, with D possibly being TRBD1 (5 bases). This CDR3 spans 15 amino acids. Trimming removed 4 bases at V and 4 bases at J, with 16 bases between. Germline V gives CDR1 MGHRA, CDR2 YSYEKL. CDR3 sequence: CASSPGPAGGTEAFF. CDR3 coding DNA: TGCGCCAGCAGCCCCGGGCCCGCGGGGGGCACTGAAGCTTTCTTT.

This chain connects TRBV6-5 to TRBJ2-7; no definite D call. Germline V CDR1 and CDR2: MNHEY, SVGAGI. The CDR3 has 13 amino acids. V was cut by 4 bases and J by 4 bases, with 11 bases left in between. CDR3 protein: CASSFSMTYEQYF. The CDR3 bases are TGTGCCAGCAGTTTTAGTATGACATACGAGCAGTACTTC.

Here the CDR3 reads CSVRTGGADEQYF. As DNA, the CDR3 is TGCAGCGTTCGGACAGGGGGCGCGGACGAGCAGTACTTC. This chain connects TRBV29-1 to TRBJ2-7, with 11 bases fitting TRBD1. The J segment lost 5 bases and the V segment lost 5 bases, leaving 5 bases of the junction unmatched. The germline V gene encodes CDR1 SQVTM and CDR2 ANQGSEA. The CDR3 has 13 residues.

In DNA, the CDR3 is TGTGCCAGCAGCCCCGTTGACACTGAAGCTTTCTTT. Its protein product is CASSPVDTEAFF. The rearrangement joins TRBV2 to TRBJ1-1; D not resolved. CDR3 length: 12 residues. CDR1 is SNHLY, CDR2 FYNNEI, per germline. Trimming took off 6 bases at V and 3 bases at J, with 8 bases between the two ends.

The chain recombines TRBV11-2 with TRBJ2-1, with 8 bases lining up with TRBD1. The ends lost 3 bases at V and 3 bases at J; junction bases unmatched: 10. The CDR3 spans 17 residues. CDR1 and CDR2 (germline): SGHAT, FQNNGV. The DNA of the CDR3 is TGTGCCAGCAGCTTGGTCTCAGGGGGCATCGTCTACAATGAGCAGTTCTTC. Translating gives CASSLVSGGIVYNEQFF.

The chain carries TRBV28 and TRBJ2-7; 11 bases map to TRBD1. The CDR3 totals 16 residues. The V gene's germline CDR1 is MDHEN and CDR2 SYDVKM. The ends lost 6 bases at V and 2 bases at J; junction bases unmatched: 9. The CDR3 sequence: CASSPHPGQGAYEQYF. Written as DNA, the CDR3 is TGTGCCAGCAGCCCCCACCCGGGACAGGGGGCCTACGAGCAGTACTTC.

This chain links TRBV28 with TRBJ1-4; 9 bases fit TRBD1. Looked up from germline, CDR1 is MDHEN and CDR2 is SYDVKM. The CDR3 runs 17 residues. V gave up 5 bases and J gave up 3 bases; unmatched junction bases: 10. CDR3 residues: CASSVTGGAGANEKLFF. The CDR3 DNA sequence: TGTGCCAGCAGTGTCACAGGGGGCGCAGGGGCTAATGAAAAACTGTTTTTT.

This clone was counted once. The chain recombines TRBV10-1 with TRBJ1-2; D gene ambiguous. The germline V gene has CDR1 WNHNN and CDR2 SYGVQD (reference sequence). The CDR3 is 16 residues long. Between the trimmed V and J ends, which lost 6 bases and 3 bases, there was a span of 20 bases. CDR3 sequence (DNA): TGCGCCAGCAGACCGGACTTTCCACCTCACTACTATGGCTACACCTTC. Protein sequence: CASRPDFPPHYYGYTF.

The chain couples TRBV4-2 to TRBJ2-3; no reliable D call. CDR3 size: 16 residues. Germline lookup yields CDR1 LGHNA and CDR2 YNFKEQ. Trimming cost V 4 bases and J 6 bases, with 20 bases left between them. This chain's CDR3 is CASSRELEYAWDTQYF. CDR3 bases: TGTGCCAGCAGCCGAGAGCTCGAGTACGCCTGGGATACGCAGTATTTT.

The chain combines TRBV4-1 with TRBJ1-3; D might be TRBD1 (5 bases). Looked up from germline, CDR1 is MGHRA and CDR2 is YSYEKL. The CDR3 totals 17 residues. V lost 0 bases to trimming and J lost 2 bases, with 14 bases between them. The CDR3 nucleotides are TGCGCCAGCAGCCAAGAAGTTAGGGGATCTCCTGGAAACACCATATATTTT. Translation: CASSQEVRGSPGNTIYF.

V and J are TRBV5-4 and TRBJ2-3; TRBD2 matches at 8 bases. The germline V gene has CDR1 SGHNT and CDR2 YYREEE (reference sequence). The CDR3 sequence is 16 residues long. V lost 5 bases and J lost 4; bases outside the gene matches: 12. CDR3 DNA: TGTGCCAGCAGTGTCGTTCCGGGACTAGGGGCAGATACGCAGTATTTT. Translated, it gives CASSVVPGLGADTQYF.

The V call is TRBV6-4, the J call TRBJ1-2; 8 bases map to TRBD1. Trimming cost V 6 bases and J 0 bases; bases outside gene matches: 3. This CDR3 has 14 amino acids. Germline assignment: CDR1 MRHNA and CDR2 SNTAGT. The CDR3 protein is CASSADRANYGYTF. Written as DNA, the CDR3 is TGTGCCAGCAGCGCGGACAGGGCTAACTATGGCTACACCTTC.

Points on this clone: The junction departs from the called germline gene at one end, perhaps through a read error. The rearrangement links TRBV10-3 to TRBJ2-1, with 7 bases matching TRBD2. This CDR3 spans 11 amino acids. Germline V gene sequence: CDR1 ENHRY, CDR2 SYGVKD. The DNA for the CDR3 is TGTGCCATCCGTTCTACCGGGGGGTTTGTCTTC. Amino acids: CAIRSTGGFVF.

The gene calls are TRBV28 and TRBJ2-2; the match to TRBD1 covers 7 bases. Germline lookup yields CDR1 MDHEN and CDR2 SYDVKM. The CDR3 is 14 amino acids. V shed 7 bases and J 3 bases; nucleotides not matched to a gene: 5. This chain's CDR3 is CASMGDSHTGELFF. The CDR3 bases are TGTGCCAGCATGGGGGACAGCCACACCGGGGAGCTGTTTTTT.

The rearrangement uses TRBV21-1 and TRBJ1-4; the table's D gene call, TRBD1, was not cross checked with the DNA. TRBV21-1 is annotated as a pseudogene. This CDR3 contains 15 residues. CDR3 residues: CASSPPDRDGEKLFF. For the CDR3, the DNA is TGTGCCAGCAGCCCACCGGACAGGGACGGTGAAAAACTGTTTTTT.

J is TRBJ2-2 and V is TRBV10-3; possibly TRBD2 for D (6 bases). This CDR3 has 14 amino acids. Germline lookup yields CDR1 ENHRY and CDR2 SYGVKD. Trimming removed 1 base from V and 4 bases from J, with 7 bases in between. The CDR3 DNA sequence: TGTGCCATCAGTGAGTTGGGGGGCACCGGGGAGCTGTTTTTT. Protein sequence: CAISELGGTGELFF.

The chain couples TRBV7-9 to TRBJ1-4; D possibly corresponds to TRBD1 (5 bases). Trimming took 6 bases from V and 8 from J, leaving 19 bases between them. This CDR3 has 15 residues. Germline V CDR1 and CDR2: SEHNR, FQNEAQ (reference sequence). CDR3 DNA sequence: TGTGCCAGCAGTCATCGCCGGGACTCCAGCGAAAAACTGTTTTTT. Amino acid sequence: CASSHRRDSSEKLFF.

The chain combines TRBV5-5 with TRBJ2-7; D possibly corresponds to TRBD2 (5 bases). This CDR3 is built from 14 residues. V gave up 4 bases and J gave up 9 bases, with 20 bases separating them. Germline V gives CDR1 SGHKS, CDR2 YYEKEE (reference sequence). This chain's CDR3 is CASSLDLGKEVQYF. CDR3 nucleotide sequence: TGTGCCAGCAGCCTGGATCTGGGGAAGGAGGTGCAGTACTTC. The full variable domain, with the rest looked up from reference TRBV5-5 and TRBJ2-7, is DAGVTQSPTHLIKTRGQQVTLRCSPISGHKSVSWYQQVLGQGPQFIFQYYEKEERGRGNFPDRFSARQFPNYSSELNVNALLLGDSALYLCASSLDLGKEVQYFGPGTRLTVT.

The rearrangement links TRBV19 to TRBJ1-5; a weak D match, TRBD1 (5 bases). The CDR3 sequence is 18 residues long. Between the trimmed V and J ends, which lost 3 bases and 5 bases, there was a span of 23 bases. CDR1 LNHDA and CDR2 SQIVND come from the germline V gene (reference sequence). Written as DNA, the CDR3 is TGTGCCAGTAGTATCCATGAAAAAACATGGGGCCGGGATCAGCCCCAGCATTTT. It encodes CASSIHEKTWGRDQPQHF.

The chain is built from TRBV18 and TRBJ2-5; 13 bases match TRBD2. After removal of 7 bases from V and 5 bases from J, the junction contained 7 bases not matched to a gene. The length of the CDR3 is 15 residues. Germline V lookup: CDR1 KGHSH, CDR2 LQKENI. The CDR3 DNA follows: TGTGCCAGCTTACCGGGGACTAGCGGGAAGGAGACCCAGTACTTC. As protein: CASLPGTSGKETQYF.

The chain combines TRBV11-2 with TRBJ2-7; 10 bases agree with TRBD2. Germline-derived CDR1 and CDR2 are SGHAT and FQNNGV. The CDR3 spans 19 residues. V was clipped by 0 bases and J by 4 bases; unmatched bases: 15. The CDR3 region has the DNA TGTGCCAGCAGCTTAGATTTGGGTGGTAGCGGGAGGTTGGCGTACGAGCAGTACTTC. It encodes CASSLDLGGSGRLAYEQYF.

A single count supports this clone. This rearrangement joins TRBV24-1 to TRBJ2-3; weak D call: TRBD2 (5 bases). The length of the CDR3 is 15 residues. Germline V gene lookup returns CDR1 KGHDR and CDR2 SFDVKD. Trimming removed 2 bases at V and 4 bases at J, with 12 bases between. CDR3 residues: CATSDWRSRADTQYF. The DNA of the CDR3 is TGTGCCACCAGTGATTGGAGGAGTAGGGCAGATACGCAGTATTTT.